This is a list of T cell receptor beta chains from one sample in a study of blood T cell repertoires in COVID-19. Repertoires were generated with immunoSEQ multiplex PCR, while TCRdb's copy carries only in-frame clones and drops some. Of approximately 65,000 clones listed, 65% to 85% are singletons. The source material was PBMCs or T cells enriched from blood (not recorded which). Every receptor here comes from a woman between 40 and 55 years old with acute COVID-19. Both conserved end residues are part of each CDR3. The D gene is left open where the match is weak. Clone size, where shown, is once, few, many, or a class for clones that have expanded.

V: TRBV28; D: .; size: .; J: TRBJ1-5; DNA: TGTGCCAGCAGCACGACAGCTAGCAATCAGCCCCAGCATTTT; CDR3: CASSTTASNQPQHF
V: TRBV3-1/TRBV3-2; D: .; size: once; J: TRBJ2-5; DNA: TGTGCCAGCAGCCAGGGGGCGAGGAGAGAGACCCAGTACTTC; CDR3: CASSQGARRETQYF
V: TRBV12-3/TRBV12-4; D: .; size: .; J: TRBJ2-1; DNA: TGTGCCAGCAGTTTAGCGGAAGGGGCTGAGCAGTTCTTC; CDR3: CASSLAEGAEQFF
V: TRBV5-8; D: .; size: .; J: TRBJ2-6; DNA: TGTGCCAGCAGCTTGTTTACCGGAGGTGGGGCCAACGTCCTGACTTTC; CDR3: CASSLFTGGGANVLTF
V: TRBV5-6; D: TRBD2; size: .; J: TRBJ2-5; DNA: TGTGCCAGCAGCTTGGCTAGCGGGAGGGCGGAGACCCAGTACTTC; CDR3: CASSLASGRAETQYF
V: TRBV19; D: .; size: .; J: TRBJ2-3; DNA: TGTGCCAGTAGTAGGAGACAGAGTAGCACAGATACGCAGTATTTT; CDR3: CASSRRQSSTDTQYF
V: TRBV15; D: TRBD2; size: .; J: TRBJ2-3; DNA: TGTGCCACCAGCAGAGACAGTGGCGGGGGATACACAGATACGCAGTATTTT; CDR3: CATSRDSGGGYTDTQYF
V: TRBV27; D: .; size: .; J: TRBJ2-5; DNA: TGTGCCAGCAGTTTACTGCAGGCGGGGCAAGAGACCCAGTACTTC; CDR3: CASSLLQAGQETQYF
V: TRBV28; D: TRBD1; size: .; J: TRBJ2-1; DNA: TGTGCCAGCAGCGACAGGGTTTACGATGAGCAGTTCTTC; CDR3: CASSDRVYDEQFF
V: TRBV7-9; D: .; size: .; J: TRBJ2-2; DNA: TGTGCCAGCGGAACCGGAGGGGATATTAACACCGGGGAGCTGTTTTTT; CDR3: CASGTGGDINTGELFF
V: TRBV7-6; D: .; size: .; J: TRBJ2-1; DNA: TGTGCCAGCAGCTTGACGGGGAGGGGGTACAATGAGCAGTTCTTC; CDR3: CASSLTGRGYNEQFF
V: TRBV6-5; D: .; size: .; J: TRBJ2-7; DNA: TGTGCCAGTCGATCCCTAGGGAGCCACTACGAGCAGTACTTC; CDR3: CASRSLGSHYEQYF
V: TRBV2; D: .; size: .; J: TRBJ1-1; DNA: TGTGCCAGAAAAGACGCGGGGAATTTGAACACTGAAGCTTTCTTT; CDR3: CARKDAGNLNTEAFF
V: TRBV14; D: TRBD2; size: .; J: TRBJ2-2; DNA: TGTGCCAGCAGCCAAGGCGCGGGGGGGACCGGGGAGCTGTTTTTT; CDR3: CASSQGAGGTGELFF
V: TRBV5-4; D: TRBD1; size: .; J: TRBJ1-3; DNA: TGTGCCAGCAGCTTAGACAGGGGGCCTGTTGGTGGAAACACCATATATTTT; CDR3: CASSLDRGPVGGNTIYF
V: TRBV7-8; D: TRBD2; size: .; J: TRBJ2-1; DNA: TGTGCCAGCAGCCGCCTAGCGGGGGCGGGCAATGAGCAGTTCTTC; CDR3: CASSRLAGAGNEQFF
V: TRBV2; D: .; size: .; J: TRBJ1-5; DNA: TGTGCCAGCAGTGGAGACAGGTGGCGAGAGCCCCAGCATTTT; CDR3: CASSGDRWREPQHF
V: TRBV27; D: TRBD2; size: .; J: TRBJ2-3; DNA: TGTGCCAGCACCTTGCGGCTAGCGGGGGGCACAGATACGCAGTATTTT; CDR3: CASTLRLAGGTDTQYF
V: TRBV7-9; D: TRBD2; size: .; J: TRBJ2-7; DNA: TGTGCCAGCAGCTTGAGCGGGGATCCCTACGAGCAGTACTTC; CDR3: CASSLSGDPYEQYF
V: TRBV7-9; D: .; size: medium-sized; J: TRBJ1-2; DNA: TGTGCCAGCAGCTTAGGAGGAGGGCTATACACGAACTATGGCTACACCTTC; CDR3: CASSLGGGLYTNYGYTF
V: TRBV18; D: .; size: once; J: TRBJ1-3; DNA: TGTGCCAGCTCACCAGATCAGTCCCCGCCTGGAAACACCATATATTTT; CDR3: CASSPDQSPPGNTIYF
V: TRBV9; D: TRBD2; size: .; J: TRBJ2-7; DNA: TGTGCCAGCAGTTCAGCGGGAGGGAGCTACGAGCAGTACTTC; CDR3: CASSSAGGSYEQYF
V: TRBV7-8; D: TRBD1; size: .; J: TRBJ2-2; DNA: TGTGCCAGCAGCCCTCGGACAGGGGGGAACACCGGGGAGCTGTTTTTT; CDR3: CASSPRTGGNTGELFF